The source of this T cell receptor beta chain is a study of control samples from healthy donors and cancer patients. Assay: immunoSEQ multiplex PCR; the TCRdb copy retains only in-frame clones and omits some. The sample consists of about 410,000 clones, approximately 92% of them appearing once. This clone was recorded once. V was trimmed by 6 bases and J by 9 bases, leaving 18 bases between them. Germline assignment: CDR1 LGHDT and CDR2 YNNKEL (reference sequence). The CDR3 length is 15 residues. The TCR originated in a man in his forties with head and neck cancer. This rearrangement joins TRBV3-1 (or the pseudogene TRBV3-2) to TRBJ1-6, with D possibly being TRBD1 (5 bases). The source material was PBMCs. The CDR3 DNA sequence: TGTGCCAGCAGTCAAACCGGGACCGGCTTTTCACCCCTCCACTTT. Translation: CASSQTGTGFSPLHF.